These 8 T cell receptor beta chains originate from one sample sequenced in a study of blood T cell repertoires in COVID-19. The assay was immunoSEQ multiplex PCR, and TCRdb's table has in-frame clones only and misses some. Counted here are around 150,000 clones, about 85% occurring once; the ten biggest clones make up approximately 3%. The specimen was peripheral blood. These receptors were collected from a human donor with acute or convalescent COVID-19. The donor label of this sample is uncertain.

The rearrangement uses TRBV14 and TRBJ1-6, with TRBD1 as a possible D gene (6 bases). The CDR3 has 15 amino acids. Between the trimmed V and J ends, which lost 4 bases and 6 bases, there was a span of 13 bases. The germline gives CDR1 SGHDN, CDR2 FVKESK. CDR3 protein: CASSPLRGANSPLHF. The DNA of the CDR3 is TGTGCCAGCAGCCCCCTTCGGGGGGCTAATTCACCCCTCCACTTT.

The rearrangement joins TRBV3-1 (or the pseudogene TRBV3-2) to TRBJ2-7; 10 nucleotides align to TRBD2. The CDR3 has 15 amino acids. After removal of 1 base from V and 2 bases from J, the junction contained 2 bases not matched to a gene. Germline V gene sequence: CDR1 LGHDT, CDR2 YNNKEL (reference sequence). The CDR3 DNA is TGTGCCAGCAGCCAAGGGAGCGGGGGGGCCTACGAGCAGTACTTC. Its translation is CASSQGSGGAYEQYF.

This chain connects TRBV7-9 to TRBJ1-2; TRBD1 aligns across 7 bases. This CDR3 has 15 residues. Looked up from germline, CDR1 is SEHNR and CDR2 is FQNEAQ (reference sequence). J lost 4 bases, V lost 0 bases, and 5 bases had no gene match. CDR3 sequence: CASSLAGTDTYGYTF. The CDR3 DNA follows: TGTGCCAGCAGCTTAGCCGGGACAGACACCTATGGCTACACCTTC.

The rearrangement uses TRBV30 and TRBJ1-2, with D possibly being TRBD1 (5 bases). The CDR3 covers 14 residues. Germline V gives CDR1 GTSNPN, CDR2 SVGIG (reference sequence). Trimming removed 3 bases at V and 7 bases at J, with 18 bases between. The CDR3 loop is CAWSGMGGSSGYTF. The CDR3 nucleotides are TGTGCCTGGAGCGGCATGGGGGGGTCCAGTGGCTACACCTTC.

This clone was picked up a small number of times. The CDR3 sequence: CASSLANSPGPLHF. CDR3 DNA sequence: TGTGCCAGCAGCTTAGCGAACTCACCGGGGCCCCTCCACTTT. The V gene is TRBV7-2, the J gene TRBJ1-6, with unresolved D. V lost 0 bases to trimming and J lost 13 bases, with 13 bases between them. The CDR3 is 14 residues long. Per the germline V gene, CDR1 is SGHTA and CDR2 is FQGNSA.

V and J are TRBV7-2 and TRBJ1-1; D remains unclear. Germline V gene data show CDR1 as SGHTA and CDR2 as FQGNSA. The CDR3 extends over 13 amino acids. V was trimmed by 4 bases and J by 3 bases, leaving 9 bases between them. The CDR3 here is CASSSDMYTEAFF. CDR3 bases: TGTGCCAGCAGCTCAGACATGTACACTGAAGCTTTCTTT.

DNA of the CDR3: TGTGCCAGCAAGGGCAGGGTGAATACGGGAAACACCATATATTTT. Encoded protein: CASKGRVNTGNTIYF. The chain joins TRBV6-5 to TRBJ1-3; possibly TRBD1 for D (5 bases). The CDR3 consists of 15 residues. Trimming took off 7 bases at V and 4 bases at J, with 17 bases between the two ends. CDR1 is MNHEY, CDR2 SVGAGI, per germline.

The CDR3 spells CASSKTVRNTGELFF. In nucleotides, the CDR3 is TGTGCCAGCAGCAAAACAGTACGGAACACCGGGGAGCTGTTTTTT. The J gene is TRBJ2-2, the V gene TRBV14; D is unresolved. Germline assignment: CDR1 SGHDN and CDR2 FVKESK. V lost 5 bases and J 1 base, leaving 11 bases between the germline ends. The CDR3 totals 15 residues.